These T cell receptor beta chains were read from a single sample in a study of blood T cell repertoires in COVID-19. The protocol was immunoSEQ multiplex PCR, while the TCRdb copy is restricted to in-frame clones and leaves out a portion. There are about 350,000 clones in the sample; over 85% occur only once, and 3% to 4.5% lies in the top ten. Material for sequencing was peripheral blood. Receptors originate from a woman aged 60-70 years with COVID-19, enrolled during active disease. CDR3s include the opening cysteine and the closing phenylalanine or tryptophan.

v_call cdr3_aa
TRBV7-9 CASNRVEAYEQYF
TRBV6-5 CASTLRGPVSEAFF
TRBV5-4 CASSTGTGTLSYEQYF
TRBV28 CASSTLGRTEAFF
TRBV7-3 CASSPGQYVGYTF
TRBV5-1 CASSFSQGTTEAFF
TRBV4-1 CASSQDLSRGTEAFF
TRBV2 CASSEHREITEAFF
TRBV18 CASSPSGPLNTGELFF
TRBV18 CASSPRTVPDTQYF
TRBV6-1 CASSEPGEGNTIYF
TRBV6-5 CASKFGPAGGYTF
TRBV7-3 CASSQERREEKLFF
TRBV25-1 CASSDPGTVNYGYTF
TRBV5-5 CASSLQDRGLNNSPLHF
TRBV28 CASIQTGADDEQFF
TRBV27 CASSLKGGAQHF